The clone carrying this T cell receptor beta chain has a handful of counts. What it binds is unknown. Germline V gives CDR1 LNHNV, CDR2 YYDKDF (reference sequence). CDR3 length: 19 residues. The junction had 14 bases not matched to a gene; V was cut back by 0 bases and J by 4 bases. This sample stems from a study of T-cell memory formation after mild COVID-19. About the research overall: The two donors had largely donor-specific TCR clusters.

Study outcomes and limitations: Second-wave clones reaching peak frequency on day 37 lacked confirmed SARS-CoV-2 specificity. CD4+ clones that contracted lay mainly in CM and EM; CD8+ ones lay in EMRA.

With constant-segment primers, 5'RACE yielded cDNA libraries of TCR alpha and TCR beta that carried sample barcodes and UMIs. Each CDR3 protein is one row after TCRdb ran MiXCR on the 5' RACE reads. The table includes approximately 500,000 distinct CDR3 sequences, roughly 23% detected once. The source is an adult woman who had mild COVID-19 (a few samples of this study predate the infection). Cell type and time point are not known. Sequencing was done on a sample of PBMCs or a T cell subset sorted from them (not recorded which). V and J are TRBV15 and TRBJ2-5; 10 positions match TRBD2. Here the CDR3 DNA reads TGTGCCACCAGCAGAGATGGCGAAGTAGCGGGGGGAATCCCAGAGACCCAGTACTTC. Amino acid sequence: CATSRDGEVAGGIPETQYF.